The rows below give T cell receptor beta chains drawn from one sample of a study of cytomegalovirus exposure and HLA in healthy donors. Using immunoSEQ multiplex PCR, the repertoire was profiled, and TCRdb retains in-frame clones only, with some absent. The sample carries more than 200,000 clones, 70% recorded once. Sequencing was carried out using PBMCs. All receptors come from a man in his forties in good health and CMV-seropositive. Both conserved end residues are trimmed from each CDR3. Fields, in order: CDR3 protein, clone size, J gene, V gene, CDR3 length. Clone size, where shown, is once, few, many, or a class for clones that have expanded.

CDR3: ASSLVRGWEQY; size: NA; J: TRBJ2-7; V: TRBV7-2; length: 11
CDR3: ASSRQTVNEKLF; size: NA; J: TRBJ1-4; V: TRBV7-9; length: 12
CDR3: ASRETGGNTEAF; size: NA; J: TRBJ1-1; V: TRBV7-9; length: 12
CDR3: ASSRRGLNTEAF; size: NA; J: TRBJ1-1; V: TRBV6-5; length: 12
CDR3: ASSGRGMNTEAF; size: few; J: TRBJ1-1; V: TRBV4-2; length: 12
CDR3: ASTLPGETQY; size: NA; J: TRBJ2-5; V: TRBV6-5; length: 10
CDR3: ASTLGGDNSPLH; size: few; J: TRBJ1-6; V: TRBV10-1; length: 12
CDR3: ASTLSGSYNEQF; size: NA; J: TRBJ2-1; V: TRBV7-9; length: 12
CDR3: ASSPQRGYGGELF; size: NA; J: TRBJ2-2; V: TRBV7-9; length: 13
CDR3: ASSSQGTGTGNTIY; size: NA; J: TRBJ1-3; V: TRBV9; length: 14
CDR3: ASTQGPLNTYEQY; size: few; J: TRBJ2-7; V: TRBV6-1; length: 13
CDR3: ASSAGTPRDEQF; size: NA; J: TRBJ2-1; V: TRBV6-1; length: 12
CDR3: ASSETGGYGYT; size: few; J: TRBJ1-2; V: TRBV19; length: 11
CDR3: ASSSGGADTGELF; size: NA; J: TRBJ2-2; V: TRBV7-6; length: 13
CDR3: ASGPGLAGGTHNEQF; size: NA; J: TRBJ2-1; V: TRBV5-1; length: 15
CDR3: ASSVGTGKTDTQY; size: NA; J: TRBJ2-3; V: TRBV4-1; length: 13
CDR3: AISESGSIIDEQY; size: NA; J: TRBJ2-7; V: TRBV10-3; length: 13
CDR3: ASSLTGTGTYEQY; size: NA; J: TRBJ2-7; V: TRBV7-3; length: 13
CDR3: ASSIQGLWDNEQF; size: NA; J: TRBJ2-1; V: TRBV19; length: 13
CDR3: ASKGDRTRMRYT; size: NA; J: TRBJ1-2; V: TRBV7-2; length: 12
CDR3: ASSTGGRIEQY; size: NA; J: TRBJ2-7; V: TRBV10-1; length: 11
CDR3: ASRDRTGGGYGYT; size: NA; J: TRBJ1-2; V: TRBV5-6; length: 13
CDR3: ASSSGLPTYNEQF; size: NA; J: TRBJ2-1; V: TRBV7-8; length: 13
CDR3: ASTARSNSGEQY; size: NA; J: TRBJ2-7; V: TRBV6-6; length: 12
CDR3: ASSLVWQGGTGANVLT; size: once; J: TRBJ2-6; V: TRBV5-6; length: 16
CDR3: ASSPRTRGDTEAF; size: NA; J: TRBJ1-1; V: TRBV2; length: 13
CDR3: ASSLEGGSGNQPQH; size: NA; J: TRBJ1-5; V: TRBV7-9; length: 14
CDR3: ASSLGRQVIQETQY; size: NA; J: TRBJ2-5; V: TRBV5-1; length: 14